One and the same sample provided the 25 T cell receptor beta chains below, sequenced in a study of blood T cell repertoires in COVID-19. Clones were read by immunoSEQ multiplex PCR, and TCRdb kept only the in-frame ones, dropping some. The data hold about 160,000 clones, with around 84% observed a single time. The sample comprised peripheral blood. The receptor source for this set is a man aged 40-50 years with acute or convalescent COVID-19.

This chain joins TRBV6-1 and TRBJ1-4, with D unresolved. V was cut by 3 bases and J by 10 bases, with 21 bases left in between. Per the germline V gene, CDR1 is MNHNS and CDR2 is SASEGT. This CDR3 is built from 16 residues. The CDR3 DNA reads as TGTGCCAGCAGTGACCCCTCGTTGACGGGGAGCGCAAAACTGTTTTTT. This translates into CASSDPSLTGSAKLFF.

This chain links TRBV6-5 with TRBJ2-7, with D unclear. The CDR3 is 12 residues long. From germline, CDR1 is MNHEY and CDR2 SVGAGI. V was shortened by 6 bases and J by 7 bases, with 13 bases between the two germline ends. The DNA of the CDR3 is TGTGCCAGCAGCCCCTTGGTCGGTGAGCAGTACTTC. This sequence encodes CASSPLVGEQYF.

This clone was detected a few times. Distinct nucleotide sequences in the sample also encode this CDR3. V is TRBV18 and J is TRBJ1-6; 8 bases match TRBD1. The CDR3 sequence is 14 residues long. The germline CDR1 and CDR2 sequences are KGHSH and LQKENI. V was clipped by 3 bases and J by 8 bases; unmatched bases: 3. CDR3: CASSPLDRDSPLHF. DNA for the CDR3: TGTGCCAGCTCACCCCTGGACAGGGATTCACCCCTCCACTTT.

The V call is TRBV14, the J call TRBJ2-7, with TRBD1 matching over 10 bases. Germline-derived CDR1 and CDR2 are SGHDN and FVKESK. V was clipped by 1 base and J by 3 bases; unmatched bases: 3. This CDR3 spans 15 amino acids. For the CDR3, the DNA is TGTGCCAGCAGCCAAGGGGGACAGGGGATCTACGAGCAGTACTTC. It encodes CASSQGGQGIYEQYF. The entire variable domain, with the rest obtained from reference TRBV14 and TRBJ2-7, is as follows: EAGVTQFPSHSVIEKGQTVTLRCDPISGHDNLYWYRRVMGKEIKFLLHFVKESKQDESGMPNNRFLAERTGGTYSTLKVQPAELEDSGVYFCASSQGGQGIYEQYFGPGTRLTVT.

The V call is TRBV2, the J call TRBJ2-7; weak D call: TRBD2 (7 bases). The CDR3 covers 15 residues. Between the trimmed V and J ends, which lost 1 base and 2 bases, there was a span of 12 bases. The V gene's germline CDR1 is SNHLY and CDR2 FYNNEI. The CDR3 DNA reads TGTGCCAGCAGTGAAGAGGCGGGGGCGGCCTACGAGCAGTACTTC. Residues: CASSEEAGAAYEQYF.

CDR3 residues: CASSLDEGNYGYTF. CDR3 bases: TGCGCCAGCAGCTTGGATGAGGGAAACTATGGCTACACCTTC. The chain carries TRBV5-1 and TRBJ1-2; D gene unclear. The germline gives CDR1 SGHRS, CDR2 YFSETQ. The germline V and J ends were trimmed by 0 bases and 2 bases, with 8 bases remaining between them. This CDR3 region has 14 residues.

This clone came up once. The rearrangement links TRBV5-1 to TRBJ1-4; D is unresolved. Trimming took off 2 bases at V and 2 bases at J, with 7 bases between the two ends. The V gene's germline CDR1 is SGHRS and CDR2 YFSETQ. There are 14 residues in the CDR3. The DNA of the CDR3 is TGCGCCAGCAGCTTACACGGGACTAATGAAAAACTGTTTTTT. It translates to CASSLHGTNEKLFF.

The rearrangement links TRBV2 to TRBJ2-1, with 7 bases lining up with TRBD1. V lost 3 bases and J lost 6; bases outside the gene matches: 5. Germline V gene lookup returns CDR1 SNHLY and CDR2 FYNNEI. CDR3 length equals 14 residues. CDR3 nucleotides: TGTGCCAGCAGTGAGGGGCAGGGGGTCAATGAGCAGTTCTTC. Translating it yields CASSEGQGVNEQFF.

The V gene is TRBV7-2, the J gene TRBJ1-6; D gene ambiguous. The CDR3 covers 15 residues. CDR1 is SGHTA, CDR2 FQGNSA, per germline. Trimming took off 6 bases at V and 6 bases at J, with 15 bases between the two ends. Here the CDR3 DNA reads TGTGCCAGCAGACTCCTCCCGGGTACTAATTCACCCCTCCACTTT. It codes for CASRLLPGTNSPLHF.

The chain uses TRBV6-5 and TRBJ1-6; D is uncertain. Germline CDR1 MNHEY, CDR2 SVGAGI. V was cut by 11 bases and J by 7 bases, with 18 bases left in between. The CDR3 spans 14 residues. The CDR3 DNA follows: TGTGCCGTCCACGAGGGCCTTCGAAATTCACCCCTCCACTTT. Protein sequence: CAVHEGLRNSPLHF.

The chain recombines TRBV10-2 with TRBJ2-2; D might be TRBD1 (6 bases). CDR1 and CDR2 from the germline V gene are WSHSY and SAAADI. Between the trimmed V and J ends, which lost 7 bases and 7 bases, there was a span of 19 bases. The CDR3 has 15 amino acids. The CDR3 protein is CASKLIQGTYGELFF. CDR3 nucleotide sequence: TGCGCCAGCAAACTCATACAGGGAACGTACGGGGAGCTGTTTTTT.

The chain joins TRBV3-1 (or the pseudogene TRBV3-2) to TRBJ2-7, with 9 bases that match TRBD1. The V gene's germline CDR1 is LGHDT and CDR2 YNNKEL (reference sequence). Trimming removed 4 bases from V and 7 bases from J; junction bases left unmatched: 14. CDR3 length: 16 residues. CDR3 in DNA: TGTGCCAGCAGCCCGGGGGGTGGGACAGGGTATCGGGAGCAGTACTTC. Translated, it gives CASSPGGGTGYREQYF.

V gene TRBV6-5 combines with J gene TRBJ1-5, with D possibly TRBD1 on 5 matching bases. V was pared by 6 bases and J by 3 bases, with 15 bases between. Germline V gene sequence: CDR1 MNHEY, CDR2 SVGAGI. The CDR3 contains 15 residues. CDR3 sequence (DNA): TGTGCCAGCAGCGAGCCCGGACACCTCAATCAGCCCCAGCATTTT. Translating it yields CASSEPGHLNQPQHF.

The genes are TRBV2 and TRBJ2-1, with TRBD2 as a possible D gene (6 bases). Trimming removed 4 bases from V and 5 bases from J, with 9 bases in between. The germline gives CDR1 SNHLY, CDR2 FYNNEI. The CDR3 runs to 13 residues. The CDR3 spells CASSVRRDNEQFF. CDR3 nucleotides: TGTGCCAGCAGTGTTCGGAGGGACAATGAGCAGTTCTTC.

The J gene is TRBJ2-3, the V gene TRBV9, with TRBD1 matching over 7 bases. There are 16 residues in the CDR3. Trimming removed 4 bases from V and 0 bases from J; junction bases left unmatched: 8. The germline V gene encodes CDR1 SGDLS and CDR2 YYNGEE. The chain's CDR3 is CASSLGTDSSTDTQYF. CDR3 DNA: TGTGCCAGCAGCCTAGGGACAGACTCTAGCACAGATACGCAGTATTTT.

This sequence joins TRBV5-4 and TRBJ2-5, with D uncertain. Trimming left V 2 bases short and J 0 bases short, with 5 bases between. The germline gives CDR1 SGHNT, CDR2 YYREEE (reference sequence). This CDR3 spans 13 amino acids. CDR3 in amino acids: CASSFGYQETQYF. CDR3 DNA: TGTGCCAGCAGCTTCGGGTACCAAGAGACCCAGTACTTC.

The J gene is TRBJ2-7, the V gene TRBV11-2; 9 bases match TRBD1. V lost 6 bases, J lost 6 bases, and 9 bases stayed unmatched. In germline, CDR1 is SGHAT, CDR2 FQNNGV. This CDR3 contains 14 residues. CDR3 DNA: TGTGCCAGCAGAGCGGGACAGGGAATAGGCGAGCAGTACTTC. This encodes CASRAGQGIGEQYF. Full variable domain (missing parts from reference TRBV11-2 and TRBJ2-7): EAGVAQSPRYKIIEKRQSVAFWCNPISGHATLYWYQQILGQGPKLLIQFQNNGVVDDSQLPKDRFSAERLKGVDSTLKIQPAKLEDSAVYLCASRAGQGIGEQYFGPGTRLTVT.

CDR3 sequence: CASGDRGHNSPLHF. The CDR3 nucleotides read TGTGCCAGCGGTGACAGGGGTCATAATTCACCCCTCCACTTT. The chain couples TRBV27 to TRBJ1-6; 8 bases are shared with TRBD1. The CDR3 is 14 amino acids. Trimming cost V 8 bases and J 5 bases; bases outside gene matches: 5. Germline loops: CDR1 MNHEY, CDR2 SMNVEV (reference sequence).

J is TRBJ1-2 and V is TRBV7-2, with D perhaps TRBD1 (5 bases). From germline, CDR1 is SGHTA and CDR2 FQGNSA. Between the trimmed V and J ends, which lost 5 bases and 7 bases, there was a span of 14 bases. There are 13 residues in the CDR3. The CDR3 DNA sequence: TGTGCCAGCAGCCCCCGGCAGGGCTCTGGCTACACCTTC. It specifies CASSPRQGSGYTF.

The chain couples TRBV5-6 to TRBJ1-2; a possible D gene is TRBD1 (6 bases). The V and J ends lost 0 bases and 0 bases respectively, with 12 bases between them. Germline V gene lookup returns CDR1 SGHDT and CDR2 YYEEEE. The CDR3 is made up of 16 amino acids. CDR3 sequence (DNA): TGTGCCAGCAGCTTGGTCGGCGGGGGCTCTAACTATGGCTACACCTTC. It translates to CASSLVGGGSNYGYTF.

This chain connects TRBV6-5 to TRBJ1-2, with 7 bases aligning to TRBD1. CDR1 is MNHEY and CDR2 is SVGAGI in the germline V gene. CDR3 length equals 14 residues. Trimming took 2 bases from V and 4 from J; bases not matched to a gene: 4. The CDR3 is CASSYMWDSYGYTF. Written as DNA, the CDR3 is TGTGCCAGCAGTTACATGTGGGACAGCTATGGCTACACCTTC.

The chain links TRBV20-1 to TRBJ1-1, with D perhaps TRBD1 (5 bases). This CDR3 contains 13 residues. V gave up 3 bases and J gave up 11 bases, with 19 bases separating them. The germline gives CDR1 DFQATT, CDR2 SNEGSKA (reference sequence). CDR3 in amino acids: CSASRHSGETAFF. As DNA, the CDR3 is TGCAGTGCTAGTAGGCACTCGGGGGAAACGGCTTTCTTT.

The genes are TRBV28 and TRBJ2-2, with D possibly being TRBD1 (5 bases). Germline lookup yields CDR1 MDHEN and CDR2 SYDVKM. Trimming removed 10 bases at V and 3 bases at J, with 18 bases between. The CDR3 loop spans 15 amino acids. The CDR3 loop reads CATDRAGQDTGELFF. CDR3 sequence (DNA): TGTGCCACCGACCGGGCAGGGCAAGACACCGGGGAGCTGTTTTTT.

This clone was picked up one time. The chain employs TRBV6-2 or TRBV6-3 and TRBJ1-1; D gene uncertain. V lost 10 bases and J lost 0, with 18 bases in between. The CDR3 totals 15 residues. Germline V lookup: CDR1 MNHEY, CDR2 SVGEGT. CDR3 DNA: TGTGCCACCAGCCGATCAGTACAGATGAACACTGAAGCTTTCTTT. It specifies CATSRSVQMNTEAFF.

The chain employs TRBV2 and TRBJ2-3; TRBD1 is a possible D gene (6 bases). The germline CDR1 and CDR2 sequences are SNHLY and FYNNEI. The CDR3 is 13 residues long. Trimming removed 7 bases at V and 2 bases at J, with 10 bases between. CDR3: CASKDRYTDTQYF. DNA for the CDR3: TGTGCCAGCAAGGACAGATACACAGATACGCAGTATTTT.